This T cell receptor beta chain emerged from a study of blood T cells in healthy people across ages. Across the study: Capturing about one barcoded beta molecule per two T cells was achieved by template switching.

This clonotype occurred many times. The second PCR ran roughly 7 to 12 cycles with a sample-barcoded 5' primer and J-beta primers. MiXCR, applied by TCRdb to the 5' RACE reads, yields one record per CDR3 protein. The table shows about 640,000 distinct CDR3 sequences, with 58% occurring only once. Germline CDR1 LGHDT, CDR2 YNNKEL (reference sequence). CDR3 length equals 15 residues. Unmatched junction bases numbered 2, after V lost 4 bases and J lost 7 bases. This rearrangement joins TRBV3-1 to TRBJ2-1; 15 nucleotides agree with TRBD2. The sample was blood. This TCR derives from a man between 60 and 75 years old in good health. CDR3: CASSPGLAGGNEQFF. The CDR3, as DNA: TGTGCCAGCAGCCCGGGACTAGCGGGGGGTAATGAGCAGTTCTTC.